This record covers a single TCR beta chain. Its antigen is currently unknown. The data originate from a study of cytomegalovirus exposure and HLA in healthy donors. Overall study: For the approximately 400 genotyped donors, approximately 82% fell within the Caucasian-associated ancestry cluster.

With 60 Vbeta and 13 Jbeta primers, the PCR was carried out. The assay was immunoSEQ multiplex PCR, and TCRdb's table has in-frame clones only and misses some. This repertoire shows over 150,000 clones, under 80% found once; its top ten account for less than 15%. Broader study findings: Altogether, more than 150 TCR beta chains were recorded as cytomegalovirus-associated.

This CDR3 spans 18 amino acids. The germline V gene has CDR1 SQVTM and CDR2 ANQGSEA. V was trimmed by 3 bases and J by 1 base, leaving 23 bases between them. This chain links TRBV29-1 with TRBJ2-3; weak D call: TRBD1 (6 bases). The source of this sequence is a woman aged 50 to 65 in good health and CMV-seropositive. Material: PBMCs. DNA of the CDR3: TGCAGCGTTGACCCAGGGGCGGGTCCTACAGTAGGCACAGATACGCAGTATTTT. Translating it yields CSVDPGAGPTVGTDTQYF.